This T cell receptor (beta chain) is from a study of Graves' ophthalmopathy and Graves' hyperthyroidism (dated by TCRdb to the late 2010s). At the level of the whole study: Peripheral blood was collected at initial diagnosis, prior to any treatment. In total, 135 blood samples were TCR-sequenced: fewer than 50 ophthalmopathy, under 85 hyperthyroidism and roughly 17 hyperthyroidism-to-ophthalmopathy patients. After sampling, hyperthyroidism patients received methimazole starting at 30 mg daily, and ophthalmopathy patients received high-dose intravenous methylprednisolone. A discovery set of 95 to 100 patients (approximately 45 ophthalmopathy, 57 stable hyperthyroidism) was enrolled to explore V-J signatures distinguishing ophthalmopathy from hyperthyroidism. The independent validation cohort included approximately 19 hyperthyroidism patients plus 17 patients who later progressed from hyperthyroidism to ophthalmopathy. To tell Graves' ophthalmopathy apart from Graves' hyperthyroidism, and to predict which patients would progress to ophthalmopathy, the study relied on TCR beta repertoire signatures. For training and testing, the approximately 92 patients in the discovery cohort were randomly divided in a 7:3 ratio. In over 5 hyperthyroidism patients, the T-cell repertoires found in thyroid tissue were compared with those found in blood.

Trimming removed 4 bases from V and 1 base from J, leaving 5 bases between the germline ends. The CDR3 spans 12 residues, from the cysteine through the phenylalanine. Left in the record is the CDR3 DNA by itself, 36 bases read in frame from the first base. CDR1 and CDR2, looked up from the germline V gene, are MDHEN and SYDVKM. Ophthalmopathy patients were characterized by moderately to severely active disease, a Clinical Activity Score of at least 3, a NOSPECS grade of at least 4, and a disease duration under 3 months. Patients with other autoimmune diseases, uncontrolled infections, pregnancy or lactation were excluded. Clinical symptoms, serum thyroxine, TRAb, thyroid ultrasound and orbital computed tomography formed the basis of the diagnosis. PBMCs were isolated from about 9.1 ml of fresh peripheral blood by Ficoll-Paque density gradient centrifugation. Total RNA was extracted with Trizol reagent and quality-checked on an Agilent 2100 Bioanalyzer.

Findings and caveats that apply to the study as a whole: Most expanded thyroid clonotypes with frequency above 0.001 were also detected in blood, suggesting blood repertoires may reflect the thyroid immune response. In validation, the model predicted ophthalmopathy progression with 70.59% sensitivity and 72.22% specificity; 12 predicted patients were CT-confirmed with GO in a median of approximately 6.5 months. No statistical method was used to set the sample size in advance, and the investigators knew which group each participant was assigned to. Ophthalmopathy was separated from stable hyperthyroidism by the 13-signature model with 85% to 90% sensitivity and around 81% specificity in cross-validation and with 80%/75% in the test set.

For repertoire sequencing, the TCR beta CDR3 regions were amplified from RNA transcripts. The first round was an RT-PCR using HTBI primers with the Qiagen OneStep RT-PCR kit, and this first round was followed by a second-round multiplex PCR, then size selection and purification. Sequencing of the libraries was carried out on an Illumina HiSeq2000 in paired-end mode with 100 bp reads. For the original study's pipeline: Reads were processed with SOAPnuke, discarding reads with adapters, uncalled bases, mean Phred below 15, or no exact constant-primer or identifier match. High-quality paired reads were merged with COPE v1.2.5. Each unique nucleotide sequence was treated as a clonotype, and MiTCR v1.1 was used to align the clonotypes to the IMGT TRB V, D and J references. The analysis was limited to V-J combinations with a frequency above 0.0001, which together covered more than 98% of repertoires. For each V-J combination, a TCR clonal expansion and chaos score was defined as F50 clonal expansion divided by the chaos observed in the TCRdist matrix. Welch's t-statistics and random forest were used to narrow the features down to around 13 V-J combinations, which were then fed into a naive Bayes classifier. The similarity between thyroid and blood repertoires was quantified using the Morisita-Horn index. Using fastp at Q25 and MiXCR, TCRdb reprocessed the public reads and kept productive beta chains. Identical CDR3 proteins give one entry, which carries the most common genes and DNA. These V and J calls are TCRdb output, not the study's own analysis. For this sample there are some 170,000 distinct CDR3 sequences; 39% appear just once. The top ten clonotypes cover 8% to 9% of the sample.

In its sample, this clonotype was seen many times. What this receptor recognizes is not known. No much larger clone exists at a distance of one base, and base qualities are not known. Recombination joined TRBV28 with TRBJ2-7, with the D gene call left open. The source is a man aged 25-40 years with Graves' ophthalmopathy. Donor details come from another sample of the same person, matched by shared clones. Sequenced input: peripheral blood. The DNA sequence is given as TGTGCCAGCAGTTCCACATCCTACGAGCAGTACTTC. Translated, this is CASSSTSYEQYF.